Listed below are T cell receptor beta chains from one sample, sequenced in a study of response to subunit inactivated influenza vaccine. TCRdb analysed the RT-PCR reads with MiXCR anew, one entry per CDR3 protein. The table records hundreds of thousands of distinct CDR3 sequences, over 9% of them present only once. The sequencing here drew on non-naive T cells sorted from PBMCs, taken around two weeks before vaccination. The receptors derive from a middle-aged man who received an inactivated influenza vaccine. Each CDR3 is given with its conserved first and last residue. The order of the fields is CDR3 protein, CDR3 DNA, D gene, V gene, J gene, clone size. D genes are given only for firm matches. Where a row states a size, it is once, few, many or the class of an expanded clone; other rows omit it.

CDR3aa: CAIRVGGEDPQFF; CDR3nt: TGTGCCATCAGGGTTGGCGGGGAAGACCCCCAGTTCTTC; d_gene: NA; v_gene: TRBV10-3; j_gene: TRBJ2-1; abundance: NA
CDR3aa: CASSRTGGSPLHF; CDR3nt: TGTGCCAGCAGCAGGACAGGGGGCTCACCCCTCCACTTT; d_gene: TRBD1; v_gene: TRBV2; j_gene: TRBJ1-6; abundance: many
CDR3aa: CASKFSFRRNEQYF; CDR3nt: TGTGCCAGCAAGTTTAGTTTTAGGAGGAACGAGCAGTACTTC; d_gene: NA; v_gene: TRBV11-2; j_gene: TRBJ2-7; abundance: many
CDR3aa: CSAKILGPASSYEQYF; CDR3nt: TGCAGTGCTAAAATCTTAGGGCCAGCGAGCTCCTACGAGCAGTACTTC; d_gene: NA; v_gene: TRBV20-1; j_gene: TRBJ2-7; abundance: few
CDR3aa: CASSEFHLGGNYEQYF; CDR3nt: TGTGCCAGCAGTGAATTCCACCTTGGAGGAAACTACGAGCAGTACTTC; d_gene: NA; v_gene: TRBV25-1; j_gene: TRBJ2-7; abundance: many
CDR3aa: CATGEGNQPQHF; CDR3nt: TGTGCCACGGGAGAGGGCAATCAGCCCCAGCATTTT; d_gene: NA; v_gene: TRBV10-3; j_gene: TRBJ1-5; abundance: NA
CDR3aa: CASSYLWTGELFF; CDR3nt: TGTGCCAGCAGTTATTTATGGACCGGGGAGCTGTTTTTT; d_gene: NA; v_gene: TRBV6-2/TRBV6-3; j_gene: TRBJ2-2; abundance: NA
CDR3aa: CASSPPGSGSFQETQYF; CDR3nt: TGTGCCAGCAGTCCCCCGGGTAGCGGGAGCTTCCAAGAGACCCAGTACTTC; d_gene: TRBD2; v_gene: TRBV27; j_gene: TRBJ2-5; abundance: few
CDR3aa: CASSLAYRTGSGGGYTF; CDR3nt: TGTGCCAGCAGCTTAGCCTACAGGACAGGTTCTGGGGGTGGCTACACCTTC; d_gene: TRBD1; v_gene: TRBV7-8; j_gene: TRBJ1-2; abundance: few
CDR3aa: CAISVGSSGANVLTF; CDR3nt: TGTGCCATCAGTGTGGGGAGCTCTGGGGCCAACGTCCTGACTTTC; d_gene: NA; v_gene: TRBV10-3; j_gene: TRBJ2-6; abundance: few
CDR3aa: CSVGGDRGIGGYTF; CDR3nt: TGCAGCGTGGGGGGGGACAGGGGGATTGGTGGCTACACCTTC; d_gene: TRBD1; v_gene: TRBV29-1; j_gene: TRBJ1-2; abundance: many
CDR3aa: CASSSGQLPNEKLFF; CDR3nt: TGTGCCAGCAGTTCGGGACAGCTACCTAATGAAAAACTGTTTTTT; d_gene: TRBD1; v_gene: TRBV7-2; j_gene: TRBJ1-4; abundance: NA
CDR3aa: CASSAGTKETQYF; CDR3nt: TGCGCCAGCAGCGCCGGGACGAAAGAGACCCAGTACTTC; d_gene: NA; v_gene: TRBV5-1; j_gene: TRBJ2-5; abundance: NA
CDR3aa: CASSRNLNNQPQHF; CDR3nt: TGTGCCAGCAGCCGGAACCTGAACAATCAGCCCCAGCATTTT; d_gene: NA; v_gene: TRBV5-5; j_gene: TRBJ1-5; abundance: NA
CDR3aa: CSARGFEGWNEQFF; CDR3nt: TGCAGTGCTAGGGGCTTTGAGGGTTGGAATGAGCAGTTCTTC; d_gene: NA; v_gene: TRBV20-1; j_gene: TRBJ2-1; abundance: NA
CDR3aa: CASSQPNPERTASNQPQHF; CDR3nt: TGCGCCAGCAGCCAGCCCAACCCTGAAAGGACAGCTAGCAATCAGCCCCAGCATTTT; d_gene: NA; v_gene: TRBV4-1; j_gene: TRBJ1-5; abundance: NA
CDR3aa: CASSSVNTGELFF; CDR3nt: TGTGCCAGCAGCTCTGTGAACACCGGGGAGCTGTTTTTT; d_gene: NA; v_gene: TRBV6-4; j_gene: TRBJ2-2; abundance: NA
CDR3aa: CASRTGFGWNTEAFF; CDR3nt: TGTGCCAGCAGGACGGGCTTTGGGTGGAACACTGAAGCTTTCTTT; d_gene: NA; v_gene: TRBV6-2/TRBV6-3; j_gene: TRBJ1-1; abundance: few
CDR3aa: CASSLHTGDDGYTF; CDR3nt: TGTGCCAGCAGCCTTCACACAGGGGATGACGGCTACACCTTC; d_gene: TRBD1; v_gene: TRBV12-3/TRBV12-4; j_gene: TRBJ1-2; abundance: few
CDR3aa: CASRAGGTGREWVFYEQYF; CDR3nt: TGCGCCAGCAGGGCCGGGGGTACTGGGCGGGAGTGGGTCTTTTACGAGCAGTACTTC; d_gene: TRBD2; v_gene: TRBV4-3; j_gene: TRBJ2-7; abundance: few
CDR3aa: CASSRGGTPYEQYF; CDR3nt: TGTGCCAGCAGCCGGGGGGGAACCCCCTACGAGCAGTACTTC; d_gene: TRBD2; v_gene: TRBV7-2; j_gene: TRBJ2-7; abundance: NA
CDR3aa: CASSLPLPQTNYGYTF; CDR3nt: TGTGCCAGCAGCTTACCCCTCCCGCAGACTAACTATGGCTACACCTTC; d_gene: NA; v_gene: TRBV11-2; j_gene: TRBJ1-2; abundance: NA
CDR3aa: CASSQVSGAQYF; CDR3nt: TGCGCCAGCAGCCAAGTCTCTGGGGCCCAGTACTTC; d_gene: NA; v_gene: TRBV4-1; j_gene: TRBJ2-5; abundance: NA
CDR3aa: CSAHPGPLGTQYF; CDR3nt: TGCAGTGCCCATCCTGGCCCCTTGGGTACGCAGTATTTT; d_gene: NA; v_gene: TRBV20-1; j_gene: TRBJ2-3; abundance: NA
CDR3aa: CASSLGGDDDTQYF; CDR3nt: TGTGCTAGCAGCTTAGGTGGGGATGACGATACGCAGTATTTT; d_gene: NA; v_gene: TRBV7-7; j_gene: TRBJ2-3; abundance: many
CDR3aa: CASSQASGIGGYEQYF; CDR3nt: TGTGCCAGCAGCCAAGCCTCAGGGATCGGAGGCTACGAGCAGTACTTC; d_gene: NA; v_gene: TRBV14; j_gene: TRBJ2-7; abundance: NA
CDR3aa: CASSLGATSPLHF; CDR3nt: TGTGCCAGCAGCTTAGGGGCTACTTCACCCCTCCACTTT; d_gene: NA; v_gene: TRBV7-2; j_gene: TRBJ1-6; abundance: NA
CDR3aa: CATSPLGGSPQETQYF; CDR3nt: TGTGCCACATCACCACTGGGCGGGAGCCCCCAAGAGACCCAGTACTTC; d_gene: TRBD2; v_gene: TRBV6-1; j_gene: TRBJ2-5; abundance: many
CDR3aa: CASSVQGGNTEAFF; CDR3nt: TGTGCCAGTAGTGTACAGGGGGGGAACACTGAAGCTTTCTTT; d_gene: TRBD1; v_gene: TRBV19; j_gene: TRBJ1-1; abundance: NA
CDR3aa: CASSPQGARITIYF; CDR3nt: TGTGCCAGCAGCCCCCAGGGGGCGCGAATAACCATATATTTT; d_gene: TRBD1; v_gene: TRBV7-9; j_gene: TRBJ1-3; abundance: NA
CDR3aa: CASSLARGQSSGETQYF; CDR3nt: TGTGCCAGCAGCTTAGCACGGGGGCAAAGCAGCGGGGAGACCCAGTACTTC; d_gene: NA; v_gene: TRBV7-2; j_gene: TRBJ2-5; abundance: NA
CDR3aa: CASSQSRPGEQYF; CDR3nt: TGTGCCAGCAGCCAATCGCGGCCGGGCGAGCAGTACTTC; d_gene: NA; v_gene: TRBV16; j_gene: TRBJ2-7; abundance: few
CDR3aa: CASSLRGFQPQHF; CDR3nt: TGTGCCAGCAGTTTGCGGGGGTTTCAGCCCCAGCATTTT; d_gene: NA; v_gene: TRBV12-3/TRBV12-4; j_gene: TRBJ1-5; abundance: many
CDR3aa: CASTSTSGGVHEQYF; CDR3nt: TGTGCCAGCACCTCGACTAGCGGGGGTGTCCACGAGCAGTACTTC; d_gene: TRBD2; v_gene: TRBV27; j_gene: TRBJ2-7; abundance: NA
CDR3aa: CASSIDRVGQPQHF; CDR3nt: TGTGCCAGCAGTATAGACAGGGTGGGACAGCCCCAGCATTTT; d_gene: TRBD1; v_gene: TRBV2; j_gene: TRBJ1-5; abundance: NA
CDR3aa: CASGGDSTNEKLFF; CDR3nt: TGTGCCAGCGGGGGCGACAGCACTAATGAAAAACTGTTTTTT; d_gene: NA; v_gene: TRBV27; j_gene: TRBJ1-4; abundance: many
CDR3aa: CASSVVPGAPNEQFF; CDR3nt: TGTGCCAGCAGCGTAGTTCCGGGGGCCCCCAATGAGCAGTTCTTC; d_gene: NA; v_gene: TRBV9; j_gene: TRBJ2-1; abundance: NA
CDR3aa: CASSKDQRSYGYTF; CDR3nt: TGTGCCAGCTCAAAAGACCAGCGATCATATGGCTACACCTTC; d_gene: NA; v_gene: TRBV18; j_gene: TRBJ1-2; abundance: few
CDR3aa: CASSRAEEQFF; CDR3nt: TGTGCCAGCAGTAGAGCGGAAGAGCAGTTCTTC; d_gene: NA; v_gene: TRBV6-5; j_gene: TRBJ2-1; abundance: few
CDR3aa: CASSEDRGNTIYF; CDR3nt: TGTGCCAGCAGCGAGGACAGGGGAAACACCATATATTTT; d_gene: TRBD1; v_gene: TRBV9; j_gene: TRBJ1-3; abundance: NA
CDR3aa: CASRRWPRFGEWNYGYTF; CDR3nt: TGTGCAAGTCGCCGCTGGCCGAGGTTTGGGGAGTGGAACTATGGCTACACCTTC; d_gene: NA; v_gene: TRBV12-2; j_gene: TRBJ1-2; abundance: once
CDR3aa: CAISGLGHRETQYF; CDR3nt: TGTGCCATCAGTGGGCTGGGCCATCGGGAGACCCAGTACTTC; d_gene: NA; v_gene: TRBV10-3; j_gene: TRBJ2-5; abundance: many
CDR3aa: CASSLMGIGNSPLHF; CDR3nt: TGTGCCAGCAGTTTAATGGGTATTGGTAATTCACCCCTCCACTTT; d_gene: NA; v_gene: TRBV27; j_gene: TRBJ1-6; abundance: few
CDR3aa: CSAITTGLQETQYF; CDR3nt: TGCAGTGCTATTACGACAGGCCTGCAAGAGACCCAGTACTTC; d_gene: NA; v_gene: TRBV20-1; j_gene: TRBJ2-5; abundance: NA
CDR3aa: CASSPGLGGSEQFF; CDR3nt: TGTGCCAGCAGCCCCGGACTCGGGGGGAGTGAGCAGTTCTTC; d_gene: TRBD2; v_gene: TRBV3-1; j_gene: TRBJ2-1; abundance: NA
CDR3aa: CASNGQAPGAGELFF; CDR3nt: TGCGCCAGCAACGGACAGGCCCCGGGGGCCGGGGAGCTGTTTTTT; d_gene: NA; v_gene: TRBV10-1; j_gene: TRBJ2-2; abundance: few
CDR3aa: CASSEYLQGNEKLFF; CDR3nt: TGTGCCAGCAGTGAATATCTACAGGGTAATGAAAAACTGTTTTTT; d_gene: NA; v_gene: TRBV25-1; j_gene: TRBJ1-4; abundance: NA
CDR3aa: CASTQGAKEFGYTF; CDR3nt: TGTGCCAGCACTCAGGGGGCGAAGGAGTTCGGCTACACCTTC; d_gene: TRBD1; v_gene: TRBV25-1; j_gene: TRBJ1-2; abundance: few
CDR3aa: CASSQVSRFDEQFF; CDR3nt: TGCGCCAGCAGCCAAGTATCCCGTTTCGATGAGCAGTTCTTC; d_gene: NA; v_gene: TRBV4-1; j_gene: TRBJ2-1; abundance: many
CDR3aa: CASSLSGDNRETQYF; CDR3nt: TGTGCCAGCAGTTTGAGCGGAGACAATAGGGAGACCCAGTACTTC; d_gene: NA; v_gene: TRBV7-6; j_gene: TRBJ2-5; abundance: NA
CDR3aa: CASTQEGAYEQYF; CDR3nt: TGCGCCAGCACTCAGGAAGGAGCCTACGAGCAGTACTTC; d_gene: NA; v_gene: TRBV5-1; j_gene: TRBJ2-7; abundance: NA
CDR3aa: CASSLTGGKSDTQYF; CDR3nt: TGTGCCAGCAGCCTAACGGGAGGGAAGTCAGATACGCAGTATTTT; d_gene: TRBD2; v_gene: TRBV6-4; j_gene: TRBJ2-3; abundance: many
CDR3aa: CASSEAGYNQPQHF; CDR3nt: TGTGCCAGCAGTGAGGCAGGGTACAATCAGCCCCAGCATTTT; d_gene: NA; v_gene: TRBV6-1; j_gene: TRBJ1-5; abundance: few
CDR3aa: CASSQQSGTGVYEQYF; CDR3nt: TGTGCCAGCAGCCAACAGTCCGGGACAGGGGTCTACGAGCAGTACTTC; d_gene: TRBD1; v_gene: TRBV4-2; j_gene: TRBJ2-7; abundance: few
CDR3aa: CASSPDSSPLHF; CDR3nt: TGTGCCAGCTCACCGGACAGTTCACCCCTCCACTTT; d_gene: NA; v_gene: TRBV18; j_gene: TRBJ1-6; abundance: NA
CDR3aa: CASSLWGTGDPLGYTF; CDR3nt: TGTGCCAGCAGCTTGTGGGGGACAGGCGACCCCCTTGGTTACACCTTC; d_gene: TRBD1; v_gene: TRBV5-6; j_gene: TRBJ1-2; abundance: NA
CDR3aa: CASSQDRDPSYNEQFF; CDR3nt: TGTGCCAGCAGTCAGGACAGGGACCCCTCCTACAATGAGCAGTTCTTC; d_gene: TRBD1; v_gene: TRBV11-2; j_gene: TRBJ2-1; abundance: many
CDR3aa: CAISEQTSGTDTQYF; CDR3nt: TGTGCCATCAGTGAGCAGACTAGCGGCACAGATACGCAGTATTTT; d_gene: TRBD2; v_gene: TRBV10-3; j_gene: TRBJ2-3; abundance: many
CDR3aa: CASSATGTTKETQYF; CDR3nt: TGTGCCAGCAGCGCCACCGGGACTACAAAAGAGACCCAGTACTTC; d_gene: TRBD2; v_gene: TRBV9; j_gene: TRBJ2-5; abundance: NA